These T cell receptor beta chains were read from a single sample in a study of tumor and adjacent non-tumor tissue in lung cancer. Using its own MiXCR run on the multiplex PCR reads, TCRdb lists one record per CDR3 protein. The profile shows 45,000 to 65,000 distinct CDR3 sequences, 74% of them singletons. Material for sequencing was distant non-tumor lung tissue. These receptors all stem from a woman in her sixties or seventies with non-small cell lung cancer. CDR3s include the opening cysteine and the closing phenylalanine or tryptophan. Fields, in order: V gene, CDR3 protein.

V gene: TRBV7-3; CDR3 protein: CDSSLKAGADTQYF
V gene: TRBV28; CDR3 protein: CATKQEDYNEQFF
V gene: TRBV29-1; CDR3 protein: CSVFRDFLSYEQFF
V gene: TRBV10-3; CDR3 protein: CGISLGAEIEAFF
V gene: TRBV5-4; CDR3 protein: CASSANGPKRETQYF
V gene: TRBV7-8; CDR3 protein: CASSLGTGETEQYF
V gene: TRBV5-5; CDR3 protein: CASSLRTGDSEAFF
V gene: TRBV4-3; CDR3 protein: CASSQKDRMNSEAFF
V gene: TRBV20-1; CDR3 protein: CSAQPDDGQPQHF
V gene: TRBV6-2/TRBV6-3; CDR3 protein: CASQLESLDNEQLF
V gene: TRBV6-2/TRBV6-3; CDR3 protein: CANSRGWGPYDQYF
V gene: TRBV4-1; CDR3 protein: CASSQRVLDRGHQPQHF
V gene: TRBV6-2/TRBV6-3; CDR3 protein: CASNIWGAREHGYTF
V gene: TRBV6-2/TRBV6-3; CDR3 protein: CARITRKTTGSHEQYF